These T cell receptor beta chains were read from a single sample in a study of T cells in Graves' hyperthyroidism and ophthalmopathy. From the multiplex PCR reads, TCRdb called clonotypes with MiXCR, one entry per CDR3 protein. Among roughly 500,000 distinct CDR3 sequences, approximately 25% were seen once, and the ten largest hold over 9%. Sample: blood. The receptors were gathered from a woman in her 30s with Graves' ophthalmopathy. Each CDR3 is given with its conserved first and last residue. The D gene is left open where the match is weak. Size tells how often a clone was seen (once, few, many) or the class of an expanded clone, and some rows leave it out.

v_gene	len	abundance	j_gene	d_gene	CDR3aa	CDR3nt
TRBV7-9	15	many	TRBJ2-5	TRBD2	CASSHSRLAAGTQYF	TGTGCCAGCAGCCATTCGAGACTAGCCGCCGGGACCCAGTACTTC
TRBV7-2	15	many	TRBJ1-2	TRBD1	CASSLGQGMDYGYTF	TGTGCCAGCAGCTTAGGACAGGGTATGGACTATGGCTACACCTTC
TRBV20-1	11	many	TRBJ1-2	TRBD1	CSGQGGYGYTF	TGCAGTGGACAGGGAGGCTATGGCTACACCTTC
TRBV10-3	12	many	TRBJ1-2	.	CAISESDQGYTF	TGTGCCATCAGTGAGTCTGATCAGGGCTACACCTTC
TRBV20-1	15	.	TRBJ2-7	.	CSARDLLDGPYEQYF	TGCAGTGCTAGAGATCTCTTAGACGGACCCTACGAGCAGTACTTC
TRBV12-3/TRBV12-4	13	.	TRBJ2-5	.	CASSRPYRRSQYF	TGTGCCAGCAGTCGGCCTTATAGACGAAGCCAGTACTTC
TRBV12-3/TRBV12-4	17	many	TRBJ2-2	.	CASSEIGGGWNTGELFF	TGTGCCAGCAGTGAAATAGGGGGAGGGTGGAACACCGGGGAGCTGTTTTTT
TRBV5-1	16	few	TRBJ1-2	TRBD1	CASSFTTGGMNYGYTF	TGCGCCAGCAGCTTTACTACAGGGGGAATGAACTATGGCTACACCTTC
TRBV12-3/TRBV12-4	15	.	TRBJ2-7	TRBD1	CASSLYATGYHEQYF	TGTGCCAGCAGTTTATACGCGACAGGGTACCACGAGCAGTACTTC
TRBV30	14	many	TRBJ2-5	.	CAWSVSGYQETQYF	TGTGCCTGGAGTGTATCCGGGTACCAAGAGACCCAGTACTTC
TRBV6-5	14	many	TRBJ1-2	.	CASSYGFDRNGYTF	TGTGCCAGCAGTTACGGTTTCGACAGGAATGGCTACACCTTC
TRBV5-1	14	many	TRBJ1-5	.	CASSSGTGNQPQHF	TGCGCCAGCAGCTCCGGGACCGGCAATCAGCCCCAGCATTTT
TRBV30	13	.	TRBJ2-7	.	CAWSVQWGYEQYF	TGTGCCTGGAGTGTACAGTGGGGGTACGAGCAGTACTTC
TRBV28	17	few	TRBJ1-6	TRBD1	CASSPLTGTDNNSPLHF	TGTGCCAGCAGTCCCCTGACCGGGACAGACAATAATTCACCCCTCCACTTT
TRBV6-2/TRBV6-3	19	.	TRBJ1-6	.	CASSYSVPVTGGYNSPLHF	TGTGCCAGCAGTTACTCGGTCCCAGTCACTGGGGGCTATAATTCACCCCTCCACTTT
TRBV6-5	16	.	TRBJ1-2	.	CASSYSAVSSRYGYTF	TGTGCCAGCAGTTACTCTGCGGTCAGCTCTCGCTATGGCTACACCTTC
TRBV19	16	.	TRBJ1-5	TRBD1	CASSISTGVGNQPQHF	TGTGCCAGTAGTATATCGACAGGGGTTGGCAATCAGCCCCAGCATTTT
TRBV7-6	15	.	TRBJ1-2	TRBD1	CASSLTTGGGYGYTF	TGTGCCAGCAGCCTAACGACAGGGGGGGGCTATGGCTACACCTTC
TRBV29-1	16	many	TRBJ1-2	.	CSAGSPFSTENYGYTF	TGCAGCGCCGGGTCCCCTTTCTCGACGGAAAACTATGGCTACACCTTC
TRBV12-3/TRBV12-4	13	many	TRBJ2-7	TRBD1	CASTRTGTGEQYF	TGTGCCAGCACCCGGACAGGGACGGGAGAGCAGTACTTC
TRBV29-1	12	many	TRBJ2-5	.	CSVEIWGETQYF	TGCAGCGTTGAAATTTGGGGGGAGACCCAGTACTTC
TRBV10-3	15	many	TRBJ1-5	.	CAISGAGAGNQPQHF	TGTGCCATCAGTGGGGCGGGGGCTGGGAATCAGCCCCAGCATTTT
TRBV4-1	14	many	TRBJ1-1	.	CASSQDSGGTEAFF	TGCGCCAGCAGCCAAGACAGCGGGGGCACTGAAGCTTTCTTT
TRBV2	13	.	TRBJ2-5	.	CASRGQPQETQYF	TGTGCCAGCAGGGGGCAACCCCAAGAGACCCAGTACTTC
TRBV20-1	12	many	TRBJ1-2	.	CSADGPSYGYTF	TGCAGTGCCGATGGGCCTAGCTATGGCTACACCTTC
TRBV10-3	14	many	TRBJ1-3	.	CAISADSSGNTIYF	TGTGCCATCAGTGCGGATAGCTCTGGAAACACCATATATTTT
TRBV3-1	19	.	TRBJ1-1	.	CASSQAFRWSLSMNTEAFF	TGTGCCAGCAGCCAAGCCTTTCGTTGGTCTCTCAGCATGAACACTGAAGCTTTCTTT
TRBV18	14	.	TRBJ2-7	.	CASSPAGNSYEQYF	TGTGCCAGCTCACCCGCAGGGAATTCCTACGAGCAGTACTTC
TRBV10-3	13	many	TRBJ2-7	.	CAISHQGDSEQYF	TGTGCCATCAGTCACCAGGGGGACTCCGAGCAGTACTTC
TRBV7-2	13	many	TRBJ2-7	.	CASSTSPSYEQYF	TGTGCCAGCAGTACCAGCCCTTCCTACGAGCAGTACTTC
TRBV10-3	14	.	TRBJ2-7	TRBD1	CAISITGEGYEQYF	TGTGCCATCAGTATCACAGGGGAAGGCTACGAGCAGTACTTC
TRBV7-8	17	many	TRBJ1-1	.	CASSLSLGVESNTEAFF	TGTGCCAGCAGCTTATCTTTGGGGGTTGAATCGAACACTGAAGCTTTCTTT
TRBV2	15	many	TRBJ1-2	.	CASSEEVAGIYGYTF	TGTGCCAGCAGTGAAGAAGTGGCAGGGATCTATGGCTACACCTTC
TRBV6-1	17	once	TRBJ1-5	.	CASRSRQSLYSNQPQHF	TGTGCCAGCAGATCCAGACAGAGTCTTTATAGCAATCAGCCCCAGCATTTT
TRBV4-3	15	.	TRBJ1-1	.	CASSPHRVGGTEAFF	TGCGCCAGCAGCCCTCACCGGGTGGGGGGCACTGAAGCTTTCTTT